Below, one T cell receptor (beta chain) is given with its context. Antigen: not known. The sample comes from a study of cytomegalovirus exposure and HLA in healthy donors. Whole-study results and caveats: As a later analysis revealed, most CMV-associated TCR beta chains appeared HLA-restricted.

Per the germline V gene, CDR1 is SGHDT and CDR2 is YYEEEE. This CDR3 spans 15 amino acids. Losses at the gene ends were 1 base for V and 6 bases for J; bases not matched to a gene: 5. PCR involved 60 Vbeta and 13 Jbeta primers. Assay used: immunoSEQ multiplex PCR; TCRdb lists only in-frame clones, some missing. The sample carries 150,000 to 200,000 clones, approximately 85% recorded once. The chain employs TRBV5-6 and TRBJ2-5, with 11 bases aligning to TRBD2. Material for sequencing was PBMCs. The TCR was taken from a girl aged 2 to 10 in good health and CMV-seropositive. The CDR3, as DNA: TGTGCCAGCAGCTTGACTAGCGGGAGAGGAAAGACCCAGTACTTC. It translates to CASSLTSGRGKTQYF.